This T cell receptor (beta chain) is from a study of blood T cell repertoires in COVID-19. Study background: Researchers got acute and convalescent COVID-19 samples from the United States, Italy and Spain.

Original analysis: Estimates of nucleated cell counts were drawn from the amplification of reference gene primers. Clones were sequenced by immunoSEQ multiplex PCR, and TCRdb holds only the in-frame ones, with some missing. From that table come the V and J calls and clone size; the DNA was used to work out D and trimming. This table holds roughly 130,000 clones, 65% to 85% found once. The ends were cut back, 1 base at V and 4 bases at J, with 10 bases in the middle. The CDR3 has 14 amino acids. Germline loops: CDR1 SGHNT, CDR2 YENEEA. The TCR sequence derives from a man younger than 45 with COVID-19, enrolled during active disease. The sequenced sample consisted of peripheral blood. V gene TRBV11-3 combines with J gene TRBJ2-5, with TRBD1 as a possible D gene (6 bases). The CDR3 region is CASSLGRGGETQYF. CDR3 sequence (DNA): TGTGCCAGCAGCTTAGGTCGAGGGGGAGAGACCCAGTACTTC.